Below are 29 T cell receptor beta chains sequenced from a single sample in a study of blood T cell repertoires in COVID-19. Assay: immunoSEQ multiplex PCR; the TCRdb copy retains only in-frame clones and omits some. The sample has roughly 140,000 clones, around four fifths seen once. Material for sequencing was PBMCs or T cells enriched from blood (not recorded which). The receptors come from a man over 45 who had recovered from COVID-19.

V usage is TRBV4-3 and J usage is TRBJ2-3; 16 bases line up with TRBD2. V gave up 6 bases and J gave up 0 bases; unmatched junction bases: 3. The germline CDR1 and CDR2 sequences are LGHNA and YSLEER. This CDR3 is 17 amino acids long. CDR3 sequence reads: CASSGTSGGVSTDTQYF. The DNA for the CDR3 is TGCGCCAGCAGTGGGACTAGCGGGGGGGTTAGCACAGATACGCAGTATTTT.

This rearrangement joins TRBV29-1 to TRBJ2-4; the D gene is possibly TRBD1 (5 bases). V lost 6 bases to trimming and J lost 1 base, with 13 bases between them. CDR1 and CDR2 from the germline V gene are SQVTM and ANQGSEA. This CDR3 region has 14 residues. DNA of the CDR3: TGCAGCGTGGCCCAGGGCCGGGCCAAAAACATTCAGTACTTC. The encoded protein is CSVAQGRAKNIQYF.

V and J are TRBV11-3 and TRBJ2-6, with 10 nucleotides matching TRBD1. Germline assignment: CDR1 SGHNT and CDR2 YENEEA. CDR3 length equals 16 residues. V dropped 5 bases and J dropped 3; count of bases not matched to a gene: 4. In nucleotides, the CDR3 is TGTGCCAGCAGCCGGGACAGGGGTGGTGGGGCCAACGTCCTGACTTTC. This translates into CASSRDRGGGANVLTF.

This chain uses TRBV7-9 with TRBJ2-2; TRBD2 agrees at 7 bases. Germline CDR1 is SEHNR and CDR2 is FQNEAQ (reference sequence). This CDR3 is 14 amino acids long. J was trimmed by 4 bases and V by 5 bases; bases with no gene match: 4. The CDR3 reads CASSPPGGTGELFF. The CDR3 DNA follows: TGTGCCAGCAGCCCCCCGGGGGGCACCGGGGAGCTGTTTTTT. Complete variable domain (other parts from reference TRBV7-9 and TRBJ2-2): DTGVSQNPRHKITKRGQNVTFRCDPISEHNRLYWYRQTLGQGPEFLTYFQNEAQLEKSRLLSDRFSAERPKGSFSTLEIQRTEQGDSAMYLCASSPPGGTGELFFGEGSRLTVL.

V is TRBV6-5 and J is TRBJ2-2; 7 positions match TRBD1. The junction had 6 bases not matched to a gene; V was cut back by 3 bases and J by 8 bases. The V gene's germline CDR1 is MNHEY and CDR2 SVGAGI. This CDR3 is 14 amino acids long. This CDR3 reads CASSYTGESGELFF. The CDR3 DNA reads TGTGCCAGCAGTTATACAGGGGAGTCTGGGGAGCTGTTTTTT.

This clone has just a few counts. This rearrangement joins TRBV18 to TRBJ2-1, with D possibly being TRBD2 (5 bases). Trimming cost V 6 bases and J 9 bases, with 12 bases left between them. The CDR3 totals 12 residues. Germline V gene data show CDR1 as KGHSH and CDR2 as LQKENI. DNA for the CDR3: TGTGCCAGCTCCTTCGGACTTCTTGAGCAGTTCTTC. Translation: CASSFGLLEQFF. The whole variable domain, filled in from reference TRBV18 and TRBJ2-1, reads NAGVMQNPRHLVRRRGQEARLRCSPMKGHSHVYWYRQLPEEGLKFMVYLQKENIIDESGMPKERFSAEFPKEGPSILRIQQVVRGDSAAYFCASSFGLLEQFFGPGTRLTVL.

V gene TRBV6-5 combines with J gene TRBJ2-7; 8 bases line up with TRBD1. Trimming cost V 5 bases and J 2 bases; bases outside gene matches: 5. CDR1 and CDR2 from the germline V gene are MNHEY and SVGAGI. The CDR3 totals 14 residues. The CDR3 nucleotides are TGTGCCAGCAGTCCCGGGACAGGTCCCTACGAGCAGTACTTC. Amino acid sequence: CASSPGTGPYEQYF.

Details on this clone: The same CDR3 can be traced to other DNA sequences in this sample. The chain is built from TRBV3-1 (or the pseudogene TRBV3-2) and TRBJ2-3; TRBD2 aligns across 8 bases. Per the germline V gene, CDR1 is LGHDT and CDR2 is YNNKEL (reference sequence). The junction had 2 bases not matched to a gene; V was cut back by 4 bases and J by 2 bases. The length of the CDR3 is 14 residues. The DNA for the CDR3 is TGTGCCAGCAGCCTCGGACTAGCCACAGATACGCAGTATTTT. Translation gives CASSLGLATDTQYF.

The V call is TRBV2, the J call TRBJ2-1, with TRBD2 matching over 13 bases. The CDR3 is 15 amino acids. Germline CDR1 SNHLY, CDR2 FYNNEI. The junction had 2 bases not matched to a gene; V was cut back by 6 bases and J by 3 bases. Here the CDR3 DNA reads TGTGCCAGCAGGGGACTAGCGGGACGCTACAATGAGCAGTTCTTC. Protein sequence: CASRGLAGRYNEQFF.

The chain uses TRBV19 and TRBJ2-1; TRBD1 matches 7 bases. CDR3 length equals 17 residues. Germline values: CDR1 LNHDA, CDR2 SQIVND (reference sequence). The trim removed 4 bases at V and 4 bases at J, leaving 13 bases unmatched. CDR3 region: CASSRIRQGSNYNEQFF. The CDR3 DNA is TGTGCCAGTAGTAGAATCCGACAGGGCTCCAATTACAATGAGCAGTTCTTC. The entire variable domain, with the rest obtained from reference TRBV19 and TRBJ2-1, is as follows: DGGITQSPKYLFRKEGQNVTLSCEQNLNHDAMYWYRQDPGQGLRLIYYSQIVNDFQKGDIAEGYSVSREKKESFPLTVTSAQKNPTAFYLCASSRIRQGSNYNEQFFGPGTRLTVL.

This clone was seen at least ten times. This CDR3 reads CASSSGQVREKLFF. The CDR3 DNA sequence: TGCGCCAGCAGCTCCGGACAGGTTCGGGAAAAACTGTTTTTT. This chain joins TRBV5-1 and TRBJ1-4; 7 nucleotides align to TRBD1. V lost 3 bases, J lost 8 bases, and 7 bases stayed unmatched. The germline V gene encodes CDR1 SGHRS and CDR2 YFSETQ. The CDR3 consists of 14 residues.

This chain uses TRBV4-1 with TRBJ1-5; maybe TRBD1 (5 bases). This CDR3 is built from 15 residues. Trimming removed 0 bases at V and 5 bases at J, with 11 bases between. Per the germline V gene, CDR1 is MGHRA and CDR2 is YSYEKL. CDR3 nucleotides: TGCGCCAGCAGCCAAGATGGGGCGTACCATCAGCCCCAGCATTTT. Translating it yields CASSQDGAYHQPQHF.

The genes are TRBV7-2 and TRBJ2-1; possible D gene TRBD1, 6 bases. Germline CDR1 SGHTA, CDR2 FQGNSA. The CDR3 is made up of 16 amino acids. Trimming removed 1 base at V and 7 bases at J, with 17 bases between. The CDR3 sequence is CASSLVPGVSGNEQFF. CDR3 in DNA: TGTGCCAGCAGCTTAGTTCCAGGGGTATCTGGTAATGAGCAGTTCTTC.

The CDR3 DNA sequence: TGTGCCAGCAGCTCCGGACAGGGAAATCAGCCCCAGCATTTT. Translation gives CASSSGQGNQPQHF. The chain employs TRBV5-8 and TRBJ1-5, with TRBD1 matching 8 bases. Germline CDR1 is SGHTS and CDR2 is YDEGEE. With 3 bases clipped from V and 4 bases from J, the junction kept 3 bases outside the gene matches. This CDR3 contains 14 residues.

The CDR3, as DNA: TGTGCCAGCAGCTTAGGGGTGGGACAGGGGCTATTGGTCTATGGCTACACCTTC. Amino acids: CASSLGVGQGLLVYGYTF. The gene calls are TRBV7-8 and TRBJ1-2, with 10 bases matching TRBD1. CDR3 length: 18 amino acids. The V gene end was trimmed by 1 base and the J gene end by 4 bases; junction bases not matched to a gene: 12. Germline values: CDR1 SGHVS, CDR2 FQNEAQ.

V and J are TRBV4-2 and TRBJ1-2; D call uncertain. The CDR3 consists of 15 residues. Germline assignment: CDR1 LGHNA and CDR2 YNFKEQ. V dropped 4 bases and J dropped 0 bases, with 12 bases sitting between them. CDR3 residues: CASSPTPLANYGYTF. The CDR3, as DNA: TGTGCCAGCAGCCCCACGCCCCTAGCTAACTATGGCTACACCTTC.

The rearrangement links TRBV5-1 to TRBJ1-4; D gene ambiguous. The length of the CDR3 is 14 residues. V lost 0 bases, J lost 8 bases, and 11 bases lay in between. Germline V gene sequence: CDR1 SGHRS, CDR2 YFSETQ. In DNA, the CDR3 is TGCGCCAGCAGCTTGGGAGGGATAGGAGAAAAACTGTTTTTT. Amino acids: CASSLGGIGEKLFF.

The chain carries TRBV29-1 and TRBJ1-1; D not resolved. The V gene's germline CDR1 is SQVTM and CDR2 ANQGSEA. Trimming cost V 0 bases and J 4 bases, with 6 bases left between them. The CDR3 is made up of 12 amino acids. The DNA of the CDR3 is TGCAGCGTTGAAGATAAATTCACTGAAGCTTTCTTT. Protein product: CSVEDKFTEAFF.

The chain links TRBV19 to TRBJ2-1; tentative D call: TRBD1 (7 bases). The CDR3 has 12 amino acids. CDR1 is LNHDA, CDR2 SQIVND, per germline (reference sequence). The V end was cut by 5 bases, the J end by 9 bases, with 11 bases between. Here the CDR3 reads CASSVQGGEQFF. The CDR3 nucleotides read TGTGCCAGTAGTGTCCAGGGGGGTGAGCAGTTCTTC.

The chain carries TRBV4-2 and TRBJ1-1; 7 bases line up with TRBD1. Germline V gene data show CDR1 as LGHNA and CDR2 as YNFKEQ. The CDR3 is made up of 14 amino acids. After removal of 4 bases from V and 10 bases from J, the junction contained 12 bases not matched to a gene. The DNA for the CDR3 is TGTGCCAGCAGCCCAGCAGAACAGGGGTCCCGAGCTTTCTTT. Its translation is CASSPAEQGSRAFF.

This clone was seen only a few times. The chain is built from TRBV6-4 and TRBJ2-1, with 9 bases fitting TRBD1. With V trimmed by 4 bases and J by 9 bases, 10 bases remained unmatched. CDR1 and CDR2 (germline): MRHNA, SNTAGT. The CDR3 totals 15 residues. This CDR3 reads CASSVTDRGMGEQFF. CDR3 nucleotide sequence: TGTGCCAGCAGTGTTACGGACAGGGGAATGGGTGAGCAGTTCTTC.

The chain carries TRBV18 and TRBJ1-4; TRBD1 aligns across 7 bases. The CDR3 loop spans 15 amino acids. Germline CDR1 KGHSH, CDR2 LQKENI. With 5 bases clipped from V and 5 bases from J, the junction kept 8 bases outside the gene matches. CDR3 sequence: CASSTDRLKNEKLFF. CDR3 bases: TGTGCCAGCTCAACGGACAGGCTTAAGAATGAAAAACTGTTTTTT.

The chain is built from TRBV6-6 and TRBJ1-2; TRBD1 matches 10 bases. The CDR3 is 15 residues long. Germline CDR1 is MNHNY and CDR2 is SVGAGI (reference sequence). With 2 bases clipped from V and 2 bases from J, the junction kept 2 bases outside the gene matches. CDR3 sequence (DNA): TGTGCCAGCAGTTACCCGGGACAGGGGAACTATGGCTACACCTTC. It is translated as CASSYPGQGNYGYTF.

The chain links TRBV7-2 to TRBJ2-1; 10 bases align to TRBD1. CDR3 size: 14 residues. The germline CDR1 and CDR2 sequences are SGHTA and FQGNSA. J gave up 5 bases and V 4 bases, and 2 bases lay outside the gene matches. The CDR3 region has the DNA TGTGCCAGCAGCTCCGGGACAGGGGACAATGAGCAGTTCTTC. Its translation is CASSSGTGDNEQFF.

V gene TRBV7-9 combines with J gene TRBJ2-3; D unclear. V lost 4 bases and J lost 0, with 8 bases in between. Germline CDR1 reads SEHNR; CDR2 reads FQNEAQ (reference sequence). This CDR3 region has 14 residues. In DNA form, the CDR3 reads TGTGCCAGCAGCTCCCCGTCTAGCACAGATACGCAGTATTTT. Translating it yields CASSSPSSTDTQYF.

This chain uses TRBV10-3 with TRBJ1-2; 9 nucleotides agree with TRBD1. Germline loops: CDR1 ENHRY, CDR2 SYGVKD. V was clipped by 9 bases and J by 3 bases; unmatched bases: 5. CDR3 length: 13 amino acids. CDR3 DNA: TGTGCCATAAGGACAGGGGAGGACTATGGCTACACCTTC. Translation gives CAIRTGEDYGYTF.

The gene calls are TRBV5-1 and TRBJ1-2; 7 bases line up with TRBD1. The CDR3 covers 14 residues. Germline CDR1 is SGHRS and CDR2 is YFSETQ. Germline trimming cut 3 bases from V and 2 bases from J; bases unmatched to any gene: 4. The CDR3 nucleotides are TGCGCCAGCAGCTCATCGACAGGGAACTATGGCTACACCTTC. As protein: CASSSSTGNYGYTF.

The genes are TRBV6-5 and TRBJ1-6; D is perhaps TRBD1 (5 bases). Trimming left V 6 bases short and J 5 bases short, with 8 bases between. Germline V lookup: CDR1 MNHEY, CDR2 SVGAGI. The CDR3 loop spans 13 amino acids. The CDR3 sequence is CASRTVNNSPLHF. CDR3 nucleotide sequence: TGTGCCAGCAGGACAGTAAATAATTCACCCCTCCACTTT.

CDR3 sequence: CASSPGTSTDTQYF. The DNA for the CDR3 is TGTGCCAGCAGCCCCGGGACATCCACAGATACGCAGTATTTT. The V and J genes are TRBV7-2 and TRBJ2-3; D may be TRBD1 (6 bases). The V end lost 5 bases, the J end lost 2 bases, and 11 bases lay between the germline ends. The CDR3 spans 14 residues. The germline gives CDR1 SGHTA, CDR2 FQGNSA.